This TCR beta chain was recorded in a study of tumor-infiltrating lymphocytes in primary liver carcinoma. The CDR3 length is 14 residues. Deletions cut 8 bases from V and 5 bases from J, with 17 bases between. Per the germline V gene, CDR1 is SGHAT and CDR2 is FQNNGV. Unsorted whole blood served as the source of blood RNA, and germline DNA was extracted as well. Synthesis of TCR beta cDNA was carried out from around 500 ng total RNA with a constant-region primer. Three-round nested multiplex PCR performed with slightly modified ARM-PCR produced the TCR beta libraries. Both of the initial two PCR rounds ran for about 9 cycles and employed TRBV1-TRBV30 forward primers alongside a C-beta reverse primer. TCRdb itself ran the multiplex PCR reads through MiXCR, one entry per CDR3 protein. Among fewer than 400,000 distinct CDR3 sequences listed, 55% to 65% were seen once.

The TCR comes from a middle-aged man with primary liver carcinoma and hepatitis B virus infection. Source material: peripheral blood. This chain uses TRBV11-2 with TRBJ2-3; D might be TRBD2 (5 bases). The CDR3 coding sequence is TGTGCCAGCCAGAGGACGGGAAGGGTAGATACGCAGTATTTT. It specifies CASQRTGRVDTQYF.